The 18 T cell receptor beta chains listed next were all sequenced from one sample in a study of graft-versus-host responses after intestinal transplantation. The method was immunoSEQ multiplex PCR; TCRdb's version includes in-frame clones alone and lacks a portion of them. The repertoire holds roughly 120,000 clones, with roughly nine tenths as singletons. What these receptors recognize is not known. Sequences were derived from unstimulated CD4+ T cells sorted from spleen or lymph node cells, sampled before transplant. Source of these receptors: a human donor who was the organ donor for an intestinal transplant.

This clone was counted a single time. Here the CDR3 DNA reads TGTGCCTGGAGTGTGGGAGGAGGATCGGGCACAGATACGCAGTATTTT. Its protein product is CAWSVGGGSGTDTQYF. V and J are TRBV30 and TRBJ2-3, with TRBD2 as a possible D gene (6 bases). Germline V gives CDR1 GTSNPN, CDR2 SVGIG (reference sequence). The length of the CDR3 is 16 residues. V was pared by 0 bases and J by 1 base, with 14 bases between.

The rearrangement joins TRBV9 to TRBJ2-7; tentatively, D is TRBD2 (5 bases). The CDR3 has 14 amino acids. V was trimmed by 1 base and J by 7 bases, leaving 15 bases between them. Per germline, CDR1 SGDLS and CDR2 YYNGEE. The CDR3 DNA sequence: TGTGCCAGCAGCGTAAGCGGATCGGTGAGGGAGCAGTACTTC. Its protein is CASSVSGSVREQYF.

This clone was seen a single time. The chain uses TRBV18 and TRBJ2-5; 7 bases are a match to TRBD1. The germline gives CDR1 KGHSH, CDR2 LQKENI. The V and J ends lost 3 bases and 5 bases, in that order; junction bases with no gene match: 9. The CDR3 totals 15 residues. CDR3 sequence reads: CASSPTGTRGETQYF. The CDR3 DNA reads TGTGCCAGCTCACCGACAGGGACGCGTGGGGAGACCCAGTACTTC.

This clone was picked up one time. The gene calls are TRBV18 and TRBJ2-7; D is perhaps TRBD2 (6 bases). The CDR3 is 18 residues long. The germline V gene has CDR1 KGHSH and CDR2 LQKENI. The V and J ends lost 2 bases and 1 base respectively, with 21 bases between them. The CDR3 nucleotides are TGTGCCAGCTCACCATTGGGTTCCACTTCGACTAGTTCCTACGAGCAGTACTTC. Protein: CASSPLGSTSTSSYEQYF.

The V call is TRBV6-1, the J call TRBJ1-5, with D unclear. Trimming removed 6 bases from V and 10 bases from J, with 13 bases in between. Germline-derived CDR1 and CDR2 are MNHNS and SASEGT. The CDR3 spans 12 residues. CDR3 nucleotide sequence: TGTGCCAGCAGACCCGACCGCTCTCCCCAGCATTTT. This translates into CASRPDRSPQHF.

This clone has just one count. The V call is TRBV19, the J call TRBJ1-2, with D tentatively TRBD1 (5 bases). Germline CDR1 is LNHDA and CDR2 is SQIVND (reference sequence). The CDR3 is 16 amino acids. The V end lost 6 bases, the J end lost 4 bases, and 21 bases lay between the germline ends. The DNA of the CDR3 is TGTGCCAGTAGGAGAGAGTCTTCCGGGACCGTCTATGGCTACACCTTC. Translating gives CASRRESSGTVYGYTF.

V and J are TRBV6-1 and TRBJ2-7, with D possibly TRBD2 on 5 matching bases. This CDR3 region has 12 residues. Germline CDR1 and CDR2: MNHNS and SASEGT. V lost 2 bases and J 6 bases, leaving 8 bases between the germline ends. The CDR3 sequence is CASSESGLEQYF. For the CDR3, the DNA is TGTGCCAGCAGTGAAAGCGGTCTCGAGCAGTACTTC.

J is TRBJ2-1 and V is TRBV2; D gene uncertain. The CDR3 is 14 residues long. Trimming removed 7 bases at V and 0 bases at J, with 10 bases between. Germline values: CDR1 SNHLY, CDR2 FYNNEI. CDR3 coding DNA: TGTGCCAGCACGCGAAGAAGCTCCTACAATGAGCAGTTCTTC. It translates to CASTRRSSYNEQFF.

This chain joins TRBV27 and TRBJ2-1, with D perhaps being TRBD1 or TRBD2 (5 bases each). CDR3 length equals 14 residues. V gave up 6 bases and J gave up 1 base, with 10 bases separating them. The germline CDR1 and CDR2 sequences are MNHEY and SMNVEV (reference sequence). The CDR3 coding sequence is TGTGCCAGCAGGGCAGAGGGGTCCTACAATGAGCAGTTCTTC. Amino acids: CASRAEGSYNEQFF.

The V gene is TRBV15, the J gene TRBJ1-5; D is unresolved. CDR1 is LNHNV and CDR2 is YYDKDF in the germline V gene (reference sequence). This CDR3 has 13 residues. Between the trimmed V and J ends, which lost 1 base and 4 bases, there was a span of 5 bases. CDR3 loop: CATSRALNQPQHF. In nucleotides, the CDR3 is TGTGCCACCAGCAGAGCCTTAAATCAGCCCCAGCATTTT.

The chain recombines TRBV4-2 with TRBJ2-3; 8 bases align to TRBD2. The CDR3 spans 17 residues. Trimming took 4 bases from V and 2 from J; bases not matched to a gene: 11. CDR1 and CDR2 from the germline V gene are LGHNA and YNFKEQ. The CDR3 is CASSRKTSGVSTDTQYF. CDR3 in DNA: TGTGCCAGCAGCCGAAAAACTAGCGGAGTCTCCACAGATACGCAGTATTTT.

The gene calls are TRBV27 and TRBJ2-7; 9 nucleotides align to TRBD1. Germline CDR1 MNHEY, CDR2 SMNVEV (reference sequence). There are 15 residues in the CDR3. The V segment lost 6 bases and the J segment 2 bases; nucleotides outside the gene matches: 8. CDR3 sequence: CASRVTGGPPYEQYF. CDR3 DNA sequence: TGTGCCAGCAGGGTTACAGGGGGCCCTCCCTACGAGCAGTACTTC.

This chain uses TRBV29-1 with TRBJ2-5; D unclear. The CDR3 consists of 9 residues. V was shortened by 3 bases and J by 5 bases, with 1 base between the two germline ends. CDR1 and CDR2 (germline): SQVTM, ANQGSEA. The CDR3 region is CSVEETQYF. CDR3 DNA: TGCAGCGTTGAGGAGACCCAGTACTTC.

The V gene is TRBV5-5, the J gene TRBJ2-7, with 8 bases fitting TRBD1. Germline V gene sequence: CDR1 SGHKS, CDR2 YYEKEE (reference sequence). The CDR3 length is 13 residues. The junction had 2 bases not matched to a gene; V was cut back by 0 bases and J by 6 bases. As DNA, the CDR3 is TGTGCCAGCAGCTTGGACAGGGGGTTCGAGCAGTACTTC. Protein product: CASSLDRGFEQYF.

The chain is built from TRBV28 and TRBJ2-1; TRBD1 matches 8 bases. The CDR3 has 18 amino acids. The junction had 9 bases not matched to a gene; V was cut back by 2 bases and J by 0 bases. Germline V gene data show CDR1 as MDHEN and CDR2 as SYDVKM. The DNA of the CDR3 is TGTGCCAGCAGTTTAGGGGACAGGTATTGGGCCTCCTACAATGAGCAGTTCTTC. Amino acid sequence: CASSLGDRYWASYNEQFF. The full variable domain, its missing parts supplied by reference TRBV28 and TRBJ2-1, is DVKVTQSSRYLVKRTGEKVFLECVQDMDHENMFWYRQDPGLGLRLIYFSYDVKMKEKGDIPEGYSVSREKKERFSLILESASTNQTSMYLCASSLGDRYWASYNEQFFGPGTRLTVL.

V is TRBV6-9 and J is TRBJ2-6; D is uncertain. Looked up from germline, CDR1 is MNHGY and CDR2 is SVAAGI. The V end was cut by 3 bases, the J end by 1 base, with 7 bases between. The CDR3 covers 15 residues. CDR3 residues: CASSYRRSGANVLTF. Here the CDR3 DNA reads TGTGCCAGCAGTTACAGGCGATCTGGGGCCAACGTCCTGACTTTC.

As DNA, the CDR3 is TGTGCCAGCAGCTTGGGAGGCGGGAGCTACGAGCAGTACTTC. This sequence encodes CASSLGGGSYEQYF. The genes are TRBV5-6 and TRBJ2-7; 7 nucleotides line up with TRBD2. Per germline, CDR1 SGHDT and CDR2 YYEEEE. V lost 0 bases and J lost 3; bases outside the gene matches: 3. The CDR3 is 14 residues long.

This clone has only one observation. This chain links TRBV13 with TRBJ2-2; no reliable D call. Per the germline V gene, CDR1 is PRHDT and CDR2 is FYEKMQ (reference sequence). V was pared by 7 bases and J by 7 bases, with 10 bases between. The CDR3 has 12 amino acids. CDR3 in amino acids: CASNPRFGELFF. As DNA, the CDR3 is TGTGCCAGCAACCCCCGATTCGGGGAGCTGTTTTTT.